Listed here is a single TCR beta chain. Gene names and germline refer to mouse. The read is 4 residues too short to cover the CDR3 end, so that end is filled in from the germline J gene. Other DNA sequences in the sample encode the same CDR3. This sample was included in a study of CD8+ T cells in alopecia areata. Germline V lookup: CDR1 SNHLY, CDR2 FYNGKV (reference sequence). The CDR3 has 14 residues. Reverse transcription of extracted RNA yielded cDNA, which provided the sequencing template. Sequencing was performed with immunoSEQ multiplex PCR; in TCRdb, only in-frame clones are kept and a portion is missing. The sample contains around 290,000 clones, none of them singletons. Researchers sorted pooled cutaneous lymph node cells on the basis of CD4, CD8alpha, NKG2D, NKG2ACE and other markers.

The sequence came from a C3H/HeJ mouse with alopecia areata. This strain's MHC haplotype is H2-k. The sequenced sample was CD4+ T cells sorted from a lymph node. The chain combines TRBV3 with TRBJ2-5, with 9 bases matching TRBD1. The CDR3 here is CASSSRDREDTQYF. CDR3 bases read: TGTGCCAGCAGCTCCCGGGACAGGGAAGAC. Supplemented by reference TRBV3 and TRBJ2-5, the full variable domain reads GPKVLQIPSHQIIDMGQMVTLNCDPVSNHLYFYWYKQILGQQMEFLVNFYNGKVMEKSKLFKDQFSVERPDGSYFTLKIQPTALEDSAVYFCASSSRDREDTQYFGPGTRLLVL.